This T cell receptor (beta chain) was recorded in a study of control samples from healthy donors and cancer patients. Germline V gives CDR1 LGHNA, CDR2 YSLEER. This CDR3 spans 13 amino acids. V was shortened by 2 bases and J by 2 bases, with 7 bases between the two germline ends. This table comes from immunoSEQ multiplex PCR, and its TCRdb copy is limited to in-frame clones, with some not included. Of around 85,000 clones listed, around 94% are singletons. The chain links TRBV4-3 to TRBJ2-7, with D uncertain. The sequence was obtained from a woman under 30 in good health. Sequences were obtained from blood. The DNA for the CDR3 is TGCGCCAGCAGCCAATGGGGAACCTACGAGCAGTACTTC. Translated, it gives CASSQWGTYEQYF.